These T cell receptor beta chains were read from a single sample in a study of OX40 agonist ivuxolimab in advanced cancers. Method: immunoSEQ multiplex PCR; TCRdb's copy keeps in-frame clones and lacks some. The table records tens of thousands of clones, less than 90% of them present only once. Sequenced material: CD4+ or CD8+ T cells sorted from blood, taken in a trial of the OX40 agonist ivuxolimab. Receptors originate from an adult with an advanced solid tumor such as melanoma, head and neck, liver or kidney cancer. Both conserved end residues are part of each CDR3. The D gene is left open where the match is weak. Clone size is stated in some rows and not others, as once, few, many or a class when expanded.

cdr3_nt cdr3_aa d_call cdr3_length v_call clone_size j_call
TGCGCCAGCAGCCGAGACAGTTCAAGCTCCTACGAGCAGTACTTC CASSRDSSSSYEQYF NA 15 TRBV5-1 NA TRBJ2-7
TGCGCCAGCAGCCAAGGGAGGGGGGATTACGAGCAGTACTTC CASSQGRGDYEQYF NA 14 TRBV4-1 NA TRBJ2-7
TGTGCCATAGGCGCTAGCCAGGGCGGGGAGCTGTTTTTT CAIGASQGGELFF NA 13 TRBV2 once TRBJ2-2
TGTGCCAGCAGCTTAGGGCCGGGACAGGGGGCTTCGGATGAGCAGTACTTC CASSLGPGQGASDEQYF TRBD1 17 TRBV7-9 NA TRBJ2-7
TGTGCCAGCTCACCCCCCGCCAGTGTAACCTACGAGCAGTACTTC CASSPPASVTYEQYF NA 15 TRBV18 NA TRBJ2-7
TGTGCCAGCAGCGTCGGGGCGGGAGGGAACACCGGGGAGCTGTTTTTT CASSVGAGGNTGELFF TRBD2 16 TRBV9 NA TRBJ2-2
TGTGCCAGCAGCTTAGAATACGATGAGACCCAGTACTTC CASSLEYDETQYF NA 13 TRBV7-3 NA TRBJ2-5
TGTGCCAGCAGCCCACTGGCGGAATCTGGAAACACCATATATTTT CASSPLAESGNTIYF NA 15 TRBV7-9 NA TRBJ1-3
TGTGCCAGCAGCGTCGGGGGGGGACAGGGGTACCAAGAGACCCAGTACTTC CASSVGGGQGYQETQYF TRBD1 17 TRBV9 NA TRBJ2-5
TGTGCCAGCAGCCAAGTGGGACTAGTCTCTGGGGCCAACGTCCTGACTTTC CASSQVGLVSGANVLTF TRBD2 17 TRBV4-2 few TRBJ2-6
TGTGCCAGCAGTGAAGAATTGAGGCCCAATCAGCCCCAGCATTTT CASSEELRPNQPQHF NA 15 TRBV2 NA TRBJ1-5
TGTGCCAGCAGCCTACGACAGGGCTCCAATTCACCCCTCCACTTT CASSLRQGSNSPLHF TRBD1 15 TRBV7-9 NA TRBJ1-6
TGCGCCAGCAGCCTAGGACTAGCTCCGACAGATACGCAGTATTTT CASSLGLAPTDTQYF TRBD2 15 TRBV5-1 NA TRBJ2-3
TGTGCTAGTGGTTTGGAACGACTAGCGGGAGGTGGTGGAGATACGCAGTATTTT CASGLERLAGGGGDTQYF TRBD2 18 TRBV12-5 NA TRBJ2-3
TGTGCCAGCAGCTTAGGGGGTGAGGTGGTCGATGAGCAGTTCTTC CASSLGGEVVDEQFF NA 15 TRBV7-9 NA TRBJ2-1
TGCGCCAGCAGCAGCTCCGGGACAGGTCTCGGTGAAGCTTTCTTT CASSSSGTGLGEAFF TRBD1 15 TRBV5-1 NA TRBJ1-1
TGTGCCAGCAGCTTGGTGTGGGGGGCCCATGGTGAAAAACTGTTTTTT CASSLVWGAHGEKLFF NA 16 TRBV5-8 NA TRBJ1-4
TGTGCCCATAAAATGGGGGGCACTGAAGCTTTCTTT CAHKMGGTEAFF NA 12 TRBV30 few TRBJ1-1
TGCGCCAGCAGCCAAGCTCCGTCCTCGTTCACAGATACGCAGTATTTT CASSQAPSSFTDTQYF NA 16 TRBV4-1 NA TRBJ2-3
TGTGCCAGCAGCTTAGTCGGAGGGGCCCCCCCCTACGAGCAGTACTTC CASSLVGGAPPYEQYF NA 16 TRBV7-2 NA TRBJ2-7
TGTGCCAGCAGTTTGCAGGCATACGGCAATCAGCCCCAGCATTTT CASSLQAYGNQPQHF NA 15 TRBV28 NA TRBJ1-5
TGTGCCAGCAGCTTAATGGGGACCGACTACAATGAGCAGTTCTTC CASSLMGTDYNEQFF NA 15 TRBV7-6 NA TRBJ2-1
TGTGCCAGCACCCAAGCGGGGAACACCGGGGAGCTGTTTTTT CASTQAGNTGELFF NA 14 TRBV5-5 NA TRBJ2-2
TGTGCCAGCAGGAGGGACTACCGAGACCAGTACTTC CASRRDYRDQYF TRBD2 12 TRBV2 NA TRBJ2-5
TGTGCCAGCAGTTTACAGGGGGCGGACACCGGGGAGCTGTTTTTT CASSLQGADTGELFF TRBD1 15 TRBV6-1 NA TRBJ2-2
TGTGCCAGCAGCTTGTACAGGACTGGGGCCAACGTCCTGACTTTC CASSLYRTGANVLTF NA 15 TRBV5-8 NA TRBJ2-6